The source of this TCR beta chain is a study of blood T cell repertoires in COVID-19. Study overall: Acute and convalescent COVID-19 specimens originated in the United States, Italy and Spain. T cells, B-cell-depleted T cells, or PBMCs provided the cDNA or gDNA that served as material.

Looked up from germline, CDR1 is SNHLY and CDR2 is FYNNEI. The CDR3 has 13 amino acids. Trimming cost V 5 bases and J 3 bases, with 10 bases left between them. As originally analysed: It was from reference gene primer amplification that nucleated cell counts were estimated. The data were produced by immunoSEQ multiplex PCR, yet TCRdb's version contains in-frame clones alone and is incomplete. The DNA gave D and trimming, while V, J and clone size come from that table. The table lists 200,000 to 250,000 clones, 75% to 85% of them singletons, with 1.3% in the top ten. Seattle researchers signed up patients amid active infection and tracked them longitudinally.

This receptor was taken from a woman aged 25-40 years with COVID-19, enrolled during active disease. This chain joins TRBV2 and TRBJ2-5, with a possible D match to TRBD1 (5 bases). Source material: peripheral blood. The CDR3 DNA reads as TGTGCCAGCAGTAGACTCAGGGAAGAGACCCAGTACTTC. Amino acid sequence: CASSRLREETQYF. The full variable domain, completed using reference TRBV2 and TRBJ2-5, is EPEVTQTPSHQVTQMGQEVILRCVPISNHLYFYWYRQILGQKVEFLVSFYNNEISEKSEIFDDQFSVERPDGSNFTLKIRSTKLEDSAMYFCASSRLREETQYFGPGTRLLVL.